The 8 T cell receptor beta chains below all came from one sample that was sequenced in a study of shared clonotypes between healthy human individuals (dated by TCRdb to about 2020). Receptors were amplified or captured by the immunoSEQ multiplex PCR assay. TCRdb took this table from immuneACCESS and kept in-frame rearrangements with V and J called. Such tables lack part of the clones; where checked against another copy, unresolved V genes explain under half of the gap, and the rest is unexplained. This sample holds nearly 1 million clones; around three quarters were observed only once. About 1.5% of the sample is held by the ten biggest clonotypes. The sample taken for sequencing was memory CD4+ T cells sorted from blood. Reading the label with the study, this specimen's cell subset or site is: CD45RA-negative fraction. The source of these receptors is a man younger than 35 in good health.

The rearrangement links TRBV4-2 to TRBJ2-7, with TRBD1 matching 7 bases. Germline CDR1 reads LGHNA; CDR2 reads YNFKEQ. The ends lost 5 bases at V and 6 bases at J; junction bases unmatched: 10. This CDR3 comprises 14 residues. DNA of the CDR3: TGTGCCAGCAGCAAGACAGGGCGCGAGGGCGAGCAGTACTTC. This gives the protein CASSKTGREGEQYF.

The chain employs TRBV6-5 and TRBJ2-3; D ambiguous. Trimming removed 6 bases from V and 8 bases from J, with 9 bases in between. CDR3 size: 11 residues. Germline CDR1 and CDR2: MNHEY and SVGAGI. The CDR3 region has the DNA TGTGCCAGCAGGGCATCCGTTACGCAGTATTTT. Translated: CASRASVTQYF.

This clone showed up many times. The rearrangement uses TRBV4-2 and TRBJ1-1; D gene uncertain. Germline assignment: CDR1 LGHNA and CDR2 YNFKEQ. V was pared by 0 bases and J by 5 bases, with 13 bases between. The CDR3 consists of 15 residues. The CDR3 DNA reads as TGTGCCAGCAGCCAAGATCGGGCCAGAGGAACTGAAGCTTTCTTT. Its protein product is CASSQDRARGTEAFF.

The rearrangement uses TRBV27 and TRBJ1-1; D remains unclear. The ends were cut back, 3 bases at V and 4 bases at J, with 9 bases in the middle. Germline loops: CDR1 MNHEY, CDR2 SMNVEV (reference sequence). This CDR3 spans 13 amino acids. This CDR3 is CASSFDKGTEAFF. In nucleotides, the CDR3 is TGTGCCAGCAGTTTCGACAAGGGCACTGAAGCTTTCTTT.

The chain has TRBV9 and TRBJ1-1; a weak D match, TRBD1 (5 bases). Germline-derived CDR1 and CDR2 are SGDLS and YYNGEE. Trimming cost V 0 bases and J 3 bases, with 9 bases left between them. This CDR3 is built from 14 residues. CDR3 DNA sequence: TGTGCCAGCAGCGTAGCGGCGGGGGACACTGAAGCTTTCTTT. Amino acid sequence: CASSVAAGDTEAFF.

J is TRBJ1-5 and V is TRBV30; possibly TRBD1 for D (5 bases). Trimming shortened V by 3 bases and J by 6 bases, and 18 bases separated the two germline ends. The CDR3 has 15 residues. Germline V gives CDR1 GTSNPN, CDR2 SVGIG (reference sequence). The CDR3 sequence is CAWSVGGGGRQPQHF. CDR3 nucleotides: TGTGCCTGGAGCGTTGGCGGCGGGGGACGTCAGCCCCAGCATTTT.

The J gene is TRBJ1-5, the V gene TRBV4-1; no definite D call. CDR1 is MGHRA, CDR2 YSYEKL, per germline. This CDR3 is built from 16 residues. Trimming stripped 0 bases from V and 1 base from J, with 10 bases between. This CDR3 is CASSQDPGGSNQPQHF. CDR3 coding DNA: TGCGCCAGCAGCCAAGATCCCGGCGGAAGCAATCAGCCCCAGCATTTT.

V gene TRBV19 combines with J gene TRBJ1-3; possible D gene TRBD1, 6 bases. Trimming cost V 4 bases and J 0 bases, with 19 bases left between them. The germline gives CDR1 LNHDA, CDR2 SQIVND (reference sequence). The CDR3 totals 18 residues. The CDR3 region has the DNA TGTGCCAGTAGTACCTTTCGGTGGGACACCAGCTCTGGAAACACCATATATTTT. Amino acid sequence: CASSTFRWDTSSGNTIYF. Looking up the rest from reference TRBV19 and TRBJ1-3 gives the full variable domain: DGGITQSPKYLFRKEGQNVTLSCEQNLNHDAMYWYRQDPGQGLRLIYYSQIVNDFQKGDIAEGYSVSREKKESFPLTVTSAQKNPTAFYLCASSTFRWDTSSGNTIYFGEGSWLTVV.